These 25 T cell receptor beta chains were all obtained from the same sample, sequenced in a study of human T cells and chemical hapten exposure. TCRdb processed the RACE reads anew with MiXCR; each CDR3 protein has one entry. Of 350,000 to 400,000 distinct CDR3 sequences listed, 4.5% to 6% are singletons. Indicated time point: pre-sensitization, week 0. Specified treatment: therapeutic diphenylcyclopropenone sensitization with weekly scalp DPC. Sequenced material: whole blood, taken in connection with sensitization to the hapten diphenylcyclopropenone (DPC). Every receptor here comes from a woman aged 50 to 60 with alopecia areata. Some clones in this sample may be carry-over from other donors' samples.

This clonotype was counted many times. The chain links TRBV20-1 to TRBJ2-1; tentative D call: TRBD2 (6 bases). This CDR3 has 13 residues. V dropped 3 bases and J dropped 9 bases, with 15 bases sitting between them. CDR1 is DFQATT, CDR2 SNEGSKA, per germline (reference sequence). CDR3 residues: CSARGQAGSEQFF. The CDR3 DNA reads as TGCAGTGCTAGGGGGCAAGCGGGTTCTGAGCAGTTCTTC.

There are many counts of this clonotype. The rearrangement uses TRBV7-2 and TRBJ2-3, with 7 bases fitting TRBD2. The CDR3 contains 15 residues. Germline V gives CDR1 SGHTA, CDR2 FQGNSA. Trimming removed 2 bases from V and 2 bases from J; junction bases left unmatched: 4. Written as DNA, the CDR3 is TGTGCCAGCAGCTTAAAAGCGGGGCTCACAGATACGCAGTATTTT. It encodes CASSLKAGLTDTQYF.

This clonotype has a count of ten or more. The chain uses TRBV5-1 and TRBJ1-2; TRBD1 aligns across 10 bases. CDR1 and CDR2 (germline): SGHRS, YFSETQ. The V and J ends lost 3 bases and 8 bases, in that order; junction bases with no gene match: 7. The CDR3 loop spans 14 amino acids. The CDR3 region has the DNA TGCGCCAGCAGCTACGGACAGGGGGACGGCGGCTACACCTTC. Translation gives CASSYGQGDGGYTF.

This clonotype was detected many times. The rearrangement uses TRBV27 and TRBJ2-2; no clear D. Germline V lookup: CDR1 MNHEY, CDR2 SMNVEV (reference sequence). The CDR3 sequence is 14 residues long. The ends were cut back, 4 bases at V and 1 base at J, with 7 bases in the middle. CDR3 DNA sequence: TGTGCCAGCAGTTGGCTAGAGAACACCGGGGAGCTGTTTTTT. Residues: CASSWLENTGELFF.

The table lists this clonotype with many counts. The chain combines TRBV27 with TRBJ2-7, with D possibly matching TRBD1 (5 bases). The CDR3 consists of 15 residues. The ends were cut back, 2 bases at V and 1 base at J, with 12 bases in the middle. Per germline, CDR1 MNHEY and CDR2 SMNVEV (reference sequence). Here the CDR3 DNA reads TGTGCCAGCAGTTTAGCAGGGATTGGGTCCTACGAGCAGTACTTC. Its translation: CASSLAGIGSYEQYF.

This clonotype has ten or more counts. The chain joins TRBV29-1 to TRBJ1-1; 7 bases map to TRBD1. Germline V gene sequence: CDR1 SQVTM, CDR2 ANQGSEA. There are 13 residues in the CDR3. Trimming took 6 bases from V and 5 from J; bases not matched to a gene: 9. The CDR3 nucleotides are TGCAGCGTGACGACAGGGCGTGGGACTGAAGCTTTCTTT. Translated, it gives CSVTTGRGTEAFF.

CDR3: CSVLTYEQYF. The CDR3 DNA follows: TGCAGCGTACTTACCTACGAGCAGTACTTC. This sequence joins TRBV29-1 and TRBJ2-7; D is unclear. This CDR3 has 10 amino acids. Germline assignment: CDR1 SQVTM and CDR2 ANQGSEA. V was shortened by 6 bases and J by 2 bases, with 5 bases between the two germline ends.

The sample holds many counts of this clonotype. The rearrangement joins TRBV7-2 to TRBJ2-3; D ambiguous. The ends were cut back, 2 bases at V and 0 bases at J, with 12 bases in the middle. This CDR3 is built from 16 residues. The V gene's germline CDR1 is SGHTA and CDR2 FQGNSA. Here the CDR3 DNA reads TGTGCCAGCAGCTTAAGACCTTCCTCTAGCACAGATACGCAGTATTTT. It specifies CASSLRPSSSTDTQYF.

This clonotype was seen at least ten times. The chain has TRBV29-1 and TRBJ2-5; TRBD1 agrees at 12 bases. Unmatched junction bases numbered 5, after V lost 7 bases and J lost 5 bases. Per the germline V gene, CDR1 is SQVTM and CDR2 is ANQGSEA. This CDR3 contains 13 residues. The CDR3 bases are TGCAGCGCCGGGACAGGGGGCTCGGAGACCCAGTACTTC. It encodes CSAGTGGSETQYF.

The V gene is TRBV30, the J gene TRBJ2-1, with D unclear. Germline values: CDR1 GTSNPN, CDR2 SVGIG (reference sequence). The V and J ends lost 3 bases and 12 bases respectively, with 9 bases between them. CDR3 length: 10 amino acids. The CDR3 loop is CAWSRASQFF. The DNA of the CDR3 is TGTGCCTGGAGCCGGGCCTCGCAGTTCTTC.

This clonotype was seen ten or more times. V and J are TRBV20-1 and TRBJ2-5, with D uncertain. In germline, CDR1 is DFQATT, CDR2 SNEGSKA (reference sequence). Trimming cost V 2 bases and J 0 bases, with 10 bases left between them. This CDR3 is built from 14 residues. For the CDR3, the DNA is TGCAGTGCTAGAACTACGGAACACCAAGAGACCCAGTACTTC. It is translated as CSARTTEHQETQYF.

The sample holds a few counts of this clonotype. The chain joins TRBV20-1 to TRBJ1-5, with 9 bases that match TRBD1. Losses at the gene ends were 0 bases for V and 2 bases for J; bases not matched to a gene: 11. The CDR3 sequence is 18 residues long. CDR1 is DFQATT, CDR2 SNEGSKA, per germline (reference sequence). The CDR3 nucleotides are TGCAGTGCTAGAGATGGACAGGGGCCCCTTGGGGGCAATCAGCCCCAGCATTTT. It codes for CSARDGQGPLGGNQPQHF.

This clonotype was counted ten times or more. The chain couples TRBV12-3 or TRBV12-4 to TRBJ2-2; 8 bases agree with TRBD2. This CDR3 spans 16 amino acids. The trim removed 3 bases at V and 4 bases at J, leaving 7 bases unmatched. The CDR3 reads CASSFGRREVTGELFF. The DNA of the CDR3 is TGTGCCAGCAGTTTTGGTCGGCGGGAGGTCACCGGGGAGCTGTTTTTT.

Ten or more counts support this clonotype. The chain recombines TRBV7-9 with TRBJ1-2; D perhaps matches TRBD1 (5 bases). This CDR3 spans 14 amino acids. The germline CDR1 and CDR2 sequences are SEHNR and FQNEAQ (reference sequence). V was clipped by 7 bases and J by 4 bases, with 16 bases between them. The CDR3 DNA follows: TGTGCCAGCACCGACAGTCTGGGCCTCTATGGCTACACCTTC. Residues: CASTDSLGLYGYTF.

The chain employs TRBV7-9 and TRBJ1-2; TRBD1 is a possible D gene (5 bases). Trimming cost V 8 bases and J 4 bases, with 17 bases left between them. The CDR3 loop spans 14 amino acids. The germline V gene encodes CDR1 SEHNR and CDR2 FQNEAQ (reference sequence). CDR3 bases: TGTGCCAGCTCGACGGGACTGCTTCGCTATGGCTACACCTTC. Translating it yields CASSTGLLRYGYTF.

The chain recombines TRBV2 with TRBJ2-5; 10 bases match TRBD1. CDR3 length: 15 residues. V lost 4 bases and J lost 2; bases outside the gene matches: 4. Germline V lookup: CDR1 SNHLY, CDR2 FYNNEI. The DNA of the CDR3 is TGTGCCAGCAGTGGACAGGGGGCACCTCAAGAGACCCAGTACTTC. Residues: CASSGQGAPQETQYF. Drawing the rest from reference TRBV2 and TRBJ2-5, the complete variable domain is EPEVTQTPSHQVTQMGQEVILRCVPISNHLYFYWYRQILGQKVEFLVSFYNNEISEKSEIFDDQFSVERPDGSNFTLKIRSTKLEDSAMYFCASSGQGAPQETQYFGPGTRLLVL.

The chain couples TRBV7-2 to TRBJ2-1, with D tentatively TRBD1 (7 bases). The CDR3 is 19 amino acids. The V end was cut by 2 bases, the J end by 0 bases, with 20 bases between. Germline values: CDR1 SGHTA, CDR2 FQGNSA. This CDR3 is CASSLRGWRDSLSYNEQFF. The CDR3 DNA reads as TGTGCCAGCAGCTTAAGAGGCTGGCGGGACAGCCTCTCCTACAATGAGCAGTTCTTC.

In its sample, this clonotype was seen many times. The chain recombines TRBV28 with TRBJ2-7, with D perhaps matching TRBD2 (6 bases). V was clipped by 7 bases and J by 4 bases, with 14 bases between them. This CDR3 spans 13 amino acids. Germline V gene sequence: CDR1 MDHEN, CDR2 SYDVKM. The CDR3 reads CASTPQGGYEQYF. Written as DNA, the CDR3 is TGTGCCAGCACCCCCCAGGGAGGATACGAGCAGTACTTC.

This clonotype was seen at least ten times. The gene calls are TRBV28 and TRBJ2-5; D possibly corresponds to TRBD2 (7 bases). The CDR3 has 13 residues. Trimming removed 4 bases from V and 4 bases from J, with 10 bases in between. Looked up from germline, CDR1 is MDHEN and CDR2 is SYDVKM. CDR3 loop: CASSWGGRETQYF. The CDR3 bases are TGTGCCAGCAGTTGGGGGGGGCGAGAGACCCAGTACTTC.

J is TRBJ1-2 and V is TRBV28, with a weak D call TRBD1 (5 bases). Germline V gene sequence: CDR1 MDHEN, CDR2 SYDVKM. The CDR3 loop spans 14 amino acids. Trimming removed 7 bases from V and 0 bases from J, with 12 bases in between. CDR3 region: CASTVTVANYGYTF. The CDR3 nucleotides are TGTGCCAGCACAGTGACAGTGGCTAACTATGGCTACACCTTC.

In this sample, this clonotype turned up once. This may come from a read error, since a much larger clone is one base off. The gene calls are TRBV24-1 and TRBJ2-3; possibly TRBD1 for D (5 bases). CDR3 length: 14 residues. Germline V lookup: CDR1 KGHDR, CDR2 SFDVKD. This chain's CDR3 is CATSPTASTDSQYF. CDR3 coding DNA: TGTGCCACCAGTCCGACAGCCTCCACAGATTCGCAGTATTTT.

This clonotype showed up many times. As DNA, the CDR3 is TGTGCCAGCAGCCAAGCACAGGGCGGGGAGACCCAGTACTTC. Amino acids: CASSQAQGGETQYF. This sequence joins TRBV4-2 and TRBJ2-5; D perhaps matches TRBD1 (6 bases). The CDR3 contains 14 residues. Germline V CDR1 and CDR2: LGHNA, YNFKEQ. V dropped 1 base and J dropped 5 bases, with 11 bases sitting between them.

Many counts were recorded for this clonotype. At one boundary the junction diverges from the germline segment, which might be a read error. This sequence joins TRBV28 and TRBJ1-5, with TRBD1 identical over 8 bases. Germline V gives CDR1 MDHEN, CDR2 SYDVKM. The CDR3 extends over 13 amino acids. The CDR3 DNA reads TGCGCGACAGGGGTCGGGTACAATCAGCCCCAGCATTTT. As protein: CATGVGYNQPQHF.

This clonotype was observed at least ten times. The chain employs TRBV6-6 and TRBJ2-7, with D uncertain. CDR3 length: 13 amino acids. Trimming removed 2 bases at V and 3 bases at J, with 8 bases between. Germline CDR1 and CDR2: MNHNY and SVGAGI (reference sequence). The CDR3 is CASSYDRYYEQYF. CDR3 coding DNA: TGTGCCAGCAGTTACGATAGGTACTACGAGCAGTACTTC.

This clonotype was counted a few times. Written as DNA, the CDR3 is TGTGCTAGTGGTTTTTCGGGAGGTTGGAGCAATCAGCCCCAGCATTTT. This gives the protein CASGFSGGWSNQPQHF. The chain employs TRBV12-5 and TRBJ1-5; no clear D. Germline V gene sequence: CDR1 LGHNT, CDR2 FRNRAP. Trimming removed 3 bases from V and 1 base from J, with 13 bases in between. CDR3 length: 16 residues.